The T cell receptor beta chain described here comes from a study of blood T cell repertoires in COVID-19. At the level of the study: The samples span acute and convalescent COVID-19 from the United States, Italy and Spain.

The CDR3 spans 13 residues. Sequencing was performed with immunoSEQ multiplex PCR; in TCRdb, only in-frame clones are kept and a portion is missing. In the table there are about 330,000 clones, over 75% of which are singletons. Self-reported history from a screening survey and questionnaire set each donor's cohort. Resolution of symptoms, clearance, or two negative PCRs was present in recovered Cohort 3 donors. The V and J genes are TRBV12-2 and TRBJ1-1. TRBV12-2 is flagged as a pseudogene. This sequence originates from a woman between 25 and 40 years old who had recovered from COVID-19. The material sequenced was PBMCs or T cells enriched from blood (not recorded which). CDR3 in amino acids: CASRQRGNTEAFF. Here the CDR3 DNA reads TGTGCAAGTCGCCAAAGAGGGAACACTGAAGCTTTCTTT.